One sample yielded the 29 T cell receptor beta chains listed below, sequenced in a study of T cells in Graves' hyperthyroidism and ophthalmopathy. The CDR3 regions of TCR beta were amplified from RNA transcripts. RT-PCR in the first round (using the HTBI primer set) targeted the TCR CDR3. TCRdb itself ran the multiplex PCR reads through MiXCR, one entry per CDR3 protein. The sample shows 750,000 to 900,000 distinct CDR3 sequences, over 35% of them seen only once. Sequencing was done on a sample of blood. The receptors originated from a man aged 18 to 30 with Graves' hyperthyroidism.

This clonotype has just a few counts. The rearrangement joins TRBV4-1 to TRBJ2-7; perhaps TRBD2 as D (6 bases). Germline V lookup: CDR1 MGHRA, CDR2 YSYEKL. Trimming took 4 bases from V and 3 from J, leaving 16 bases between them. This CDR3 is built from 15 residues. The CDR3, as DNA: TGCGCCAGCAGCCCGGGTCCCTCGGGGGTCTACGAGCAGTACTTC. This sequence encodes CASSPGPSGVYEQYF.

The CDR3 DNA reads as TGTGCCAGCAGCTCCGGGGCTCCGGACGAGCAGTACTTC. Protein sequence: CASSSGAPDEQYF. The chain has TRBV7-2 and TRBJ2-7; D tentatively fits TRBD1 or TRBD2 (5 bases each). The CDR3 totals 13 residues. Deletions cut 4 bases from V and 5 bases from J, with 12 bases between. Germline V gives CDR1 SGHTA, CDR2 FQGNSA.

At least ten counts were recorded for this clonotype. V gene TRBV7-9 combines with J gene TRBJ2-5, with D tentatively TRBD1 (6 bases). Trimming took 4 bases from V and 2 from J, leaving 11 bases between them. The CDR3 loop spans 14 amino acids. CDR1 is SEHNR, CDR2 FQNEAQ, per germline (reference sequence). The CDR3 DNA reads as TGTGCCAGCAGCTCCTGGCAGGGGCAAGAGACCCAGTACTTC. This sequence encodes CASSSWQGQETQYF. Looking up the rest from reference TRBV7-9 and TRBJ2-5 gives the full variable domain: DTGVSQNPRHKITKRGQNVTFRCDPISEHNRLYWYRQTLGQGPEFLTYFQNEAQLEKSRLLSDRFSAERPKGSFSTLEIQRTEQGDSAMYLCASSSWQGQETQYFGPGTRLLVL.

A few counts support this clonotype. The chain has TRBV6-5 and TRBJ2-7, with D possibly TRBD1 on 6 matching bases. Per germline, CDR1 MNHEY and CDR2 SVGAGI. CDR3 size: 13 residues. The V end was cut by 2 bases, the J end by 3 bases, with 8 bases between. The CDR3 nucleotides are TGTGCCAGCAGTTACCCGGACAGCTACGAGCAGTACTTC. Translation gives CASSYPDSYEQYF.

This chain joins TRBV4-1 and TRBJ2-7; TRBD1 or TRBD2 may be the D gene (5 bases each). Deletions cut 0 bases from V and 7 bases from J, with 13 bases between. This CDR3 region has 14 residues. The germline CDR1 and CDR2 sequences are MGHRA and YSYEKL. CDR3 in amino acids: CASSQEAGAREQYF. The CDR3 bases are TGCGCCAGCAGCCAAGAGGCCGGGGCGCGGGAGCAGTACTTC.

The chain couples TRBV7-9 to TRBJ2-5; D is ambiguous. This CDR3 contains 18 residues. V was shortened by 2 bases and J by 1 base, with 20 bases between the two germline ends. Germline CDR1 reads SEHNR; CDR2 reads FQNEAQ (reference sequence). The CDR3 sequence: CASSLIRERWASQETQYF. In DNA, the CDR3 is TGTGCCAGCAGCTTAATTAGAGAGAGGTGGGCTTCCCAAGAGACCCAGTACTTC.

V and J are TRBV29-1 and TRBJ2-2, with 9 bases identical to TRBD1. J was trimmed by 12 bases and V by 5 bases; bases with no gene match: 7. The CDR3 has 12 amino acids. Germline CDR1 SQVTM, CDR2 ANQGSEA. The CDR3 coding sequence is TGCAGCGTTCCAATGGGGACAGGGAAGCTGTTTTTT. The encoded protein is CSVPMGTGKLFF.

The J gene is TRBJ1-5, the V gene TRBV19, with D maybe TRBD1 (6 bases). This CDR3 is 16 amino acids long. Germline CDR1 LNHDA, CDR2 SQIVND (reference sequence). V was trimmed by 4 bases and J by 7 bases, leaving 20 bases between them. CDR3 sequence reads: CASSTQLRTATQPQHF. The CDR3 coding sequence is TGTGCCAGTAGTACCCAATTGCGGACAGCCACCCAGCCCCAGCATTTT.

This clonotype came up many times. The V gene is TRBV7-9, the J gene TRBJ2-5; the D is unclear. Trimming shortened V by 1 base and J by 3 bases, and 9 bases separated the two germline ends. The CDR3 sequence is 14 residues long. The germline CDR1 and CDR2 sequences are SEHNR and FQNEAQ (reference sequence). CDR3 amino acids: CASSLGLVKETQYF. The CDR3 DNA is TGTGCCAGCAGCTTAGGGCTGGTCAAAGAGACCCAGTACTTC. The whole variable domain, filled in from reference TRBV7-9 and TRBJ2-5, reads DTGVSQNPRHKITKRGQNVTFRCDPISEHNRLYWYRQTLGQGPEFLTYFQNEAQLEKSRLLSDRFSAERPKGSFSTLEIQRTEQGDSAMYLCASSLGLVKETQYFGPGTRLLVL.

This clonotype was seen a handful of times. The rearrangement links TRBV11-1 to TRBJ1-1; no clear D gene. The germline CDR1 and CDR2 sequences are SGHAT and FQDESV (reference sequence). V shed 1 base and J shed 7 bases, with 7 bases lying between them. The CDR3 is 12 amino acids. CDR3 nucleotide sequence: TGTGCCAGCAGCTTAGAAGGGCGTGAAGCTTTCTTT. It codes for CASSLEGREAFF.

This clonotype has more than one count but fewer than ten. This CDR3 reads CSARGAGGGNTEAFF. The CDR3 DNA reads as TGCAGTGCTAGAGGGGCCGGGGGAGGGAACACTGAAGCTTTCTTT. The J gene is TRBJ1-1, the V gene TRBV20-1; the D gene is possibly TRBD1 (5 bases). The CDR3 length is 15 residues. Germline V gives CDR1 DFQATT, CDR2 SNEGSKA (reference sequence). V was shortened by 1 base and J by 1 base, with 13 bases between the two germline ends.

A word on this clonotype: A read error may account for a junction end that differs from germline. The chain uses TRBV11-2 and TRBJ1-5, with D possibly being TRBD1 (5 bases). CDR1 and CDR2 (germline): SGHAT, FQNNGV. This CDR3 contains 15 residues. The CDR3, as DNA: TGTGCCAGCAGCTTAGGGAGGGGACCCAATCAGTCCCAGCATTTT. Its translation is CASSLGRGPNQSQHF.

This clonotype was picked up a small number of times. The rearrangement joins TRBV10-1 to TRBJ2-5; D remains unclear. The CDR3 consists of 12 residues. Germline V lookup: CDR1 WNHNN, CDR2 SYGVQD (reference sequence). Trimming cost V 0 bases and J 5 bases, with 4 bases left between them. CDR3 protein: CASSESMETQYF. DNA of the CDR3: TGCGCCAGCAGTGAGTCGATGGAGACCCAGTACTTC.

This clonotype has ten or more counts. This rearrangement joins TRBV25-1 to TRBJ1-6; 7 nucleotides agree with TRBD1. CDR3 length equals 14 residues. V lost 8 bases, J lost 8 bases, and 9 bases stayed unmatched. Germline V gene data show CDR1 as MGHDK and CDR2 as SYGVNS. The CDR3 nucleotides read TGTGCCAGCGCCTTGGAAGGGGGCCATTCACCCCTCCACTTT. The encoded protein is CASALEGGHSPLHF.

This clonotype has at least ten counts. The chain employs TRBV2 and TRBJ1-2; 8 bases align to TRBD1. Germline CDR1 is SNHLY and CDR2 is FYNNEI. The CDR3 spans 13 residues. V dropped 6 bases and J dropped 3; count of bases not matched to a gene: 3. This CDR3 is CASRAGGDYGYTF. CDR3 coding DNA: TGTGCCAGCAGAGCAGGGGGCGACTATGGCTACACCTTC.

The chain carries TRBV29-1 and TRBJ2-5, with D unclear. The CDR3 length is 13 residues. Germline-derived CDR1 and CDR2 are SQVTM and ANQGSEA. Trimming took off 1 base at V and 4 bases at J, with 10 bases between the two ends. CDR3 amino acids: CSVEGKVGETQYF. The CDR3 DNA sequence: TGCAGCGTTGAAGGGAAGGTTGGAGAGACCCAGTACTTC.

In its sample, this clonotype was seen a few times. This sequence joins TRBV7-9 and TRBJ1-5, with no clear D. The V and J ends lost 5 bases and 7 bases respectively, with 18 bases between them. Germline CDR1 and CDR2: SEHNR and FQNEAQ (reference sequence). The CDR3 contains 15 residues. CDR3 DNA: TGTGCCAGCAGCCAAGATCCTACAGAACGCCAGCCCCAGCATTTT. Amino acid sequence: CASSQDPTERQPQHF.

This chain uses TRBV7-2 with TRBJ2-7; 8 bases match TRBD2. J gave up 6 bases and V 1 base, and 14 bases lay outside the gene matches. There are 17 residues in the CDR3. Germline loops: CDR1 SGHTA, CDR2 FQGNSA. The CDR3 loop is CASSLGMAGGPGVEQYF. The CDR3 region has the DNA TGTGCCAGCAGCTTAGGGATGGCGGGGGGCCCTGGGGTCGAGCAGTACTTC. Supplemented by reference TRBV7-2 and TRBJ2-7, the full variable domain reads GAGVSQSPSNKVTEKGKDVELRCDPISGHTALYWYRQSLGQGLEFLIYFQGNSAPDKSGLPSDRFSAERTGGSVSTLTIQRTQQEDSAVYLCASSLGMAGGPGVEQYFGPGTRLTVT.

This clonotype came up many times. The chain has TRBV10-3 and TRBJ1-4; D gene ambiguous. The germline gives CDR1 ENHRY, CDR2 SYGVKD. V was shortened by 6 bases and J by 0 bases, with 17 bases between the two germline ends. This CDR3 is 17 amino acids long. CDR3 bases: TGTGCCATCAGACCCGAGGGCGATGGAGCAACTAATGAAAAACTGTTTTTT. It yields the protein CAIRPEGDGATNEKLFF.

As for this clonotype: A read error may explain this, as a much larger clone is one base away. The V and J genes are TRBV7-9 and TRBJ1-4; no clear D. The CDR3 spans 14 residues. Germline CDR1 reads SEHNR; CDR2 reads FQNEAQ (reference sequence). The DNA of the CDR3 is TGTGCCTCCCAGACCGGCAGGTCTAATGGAAAACTGTTTTTT. Protein: CASQTGRSNGKLFF.

This chain joins TRBV10-3 and TRBJ1-1, with a possible D match to TRBD1 (6 bases). CDR1 and CDR2 from the germline V gene are ENHRY and SYGVKD. V was pared by 10 bases and J by 0 bases, with 18 bases between. This CDR3 is 15 amino acids long. The CDR3 here is CASSHRATMNTEAFF. CDR3 bases: TGTGCCAGCAGCCACAGGGCTACCATGAACACTGAAGCTTTCTTT.

The chain is built from TRBV7-6 and TRBJ2-2; 10 nucleotides match TRBD1. From germline, CDR1 is SGHVS and CDR2 FNYEAQ. CDR3 length: 17 residues. V gave up 5 bases and J gave up 3 bases; unmatched junction bases: 9. The CDR3 reads CASSVEGGQGYTGELFF. The CDR3 nucleotides are TGTGCCAGCAGCGTTGAGGGGGGACAGGGGTACACCGGGGAGCTGTTTTTT.

The table lists this clonotype with many counts. The chain employs TRBV2 and TRBJ2-7, with a weak D call TRBD2 (5 bases). The germline V and J ends were trimmed by 3 bases and 5 bases, with 11 bases remaining between them. Germline V gene data show CDR1 as SNHLY and CDR2 as FYNNEI. This CDR3 has 13 residues. The CDR3: CASSELALHEQYF. The CDR3 DNA follows: TGTGCCAGCAGTGAGCTAGCACTCCACGAGCAGTACTTC.

The chain carries TRBV20-1 and TRBJ2-7, with D perhaps TRBD2 (6 bases). Trimming removed 6 bases at V and 3 bases at J, with 9 bases between. CDR1 and CDR2 from the germline V gene are DFQATT and SNEGSKA (reference sequence). The CDR3 runs to 11 residues. CDR3 in amino acids: CSAGDFYEQYF. The CDR3 coding sequence is TGCAGTGCCGGGGACTTCTACGAGCAGTACTTC.

J is TRBJ2-7 and V is TRBV6-5, with 9 bases identical to TRBD1. Germline V CDR1 and CDR2: MNHEY, SVGAGI. V shed 2 bases and J 3 bases; nucleotides not matched to a gene: 8. The CDR3 is made up of 16 amino acids. CDR3 nucleotide sequence: TGTGCCAGCAGTTACCAATGGACAGGGGAGGTCTACGAGCAGTACTTC. Residues: CASSYQWTGEVYEQYF.

The CDR3 reads CSVEVWDRLWYEQYF. In DNA, the CDR3 is TGCAGCGTTGAAGTTTGGGACAGACTATGGTACGAGCAGTACTTC. The chain recombines TRBV29-1 with TRBJ2-7, with TRBD1 matching 7 bases. This CDR3 contains 15 residues. Per germline, CDR1 SQVTM and CDR2 ANQGSEA. V was pared by 1 base and J by 4 bases, with 10 bases of the junction left unmatched.

CDR3 protein: CASGLALTGTEAFF. Here the CDR3 DNA reads TGTGCCAGCGGCTTGGCCCTTACGGGGACTGAAGCTTTCTTT. The chain is built from TRBV25-1 and TRBJ1-1; no firm D call. Germline V gives CDR1 MGHDK, CDR2 SYGVNS. The CDR3 covers 14 residues. V lost 8 bases, J lost 5 bases, and 18 bases lay in between.

The chain combines TRBV12-3 or TRBV12-4 with TRBJ2-5, with unresolved D. The CDR3 sequence is 13 residues long. Trimming took 5 bases from V and 9 from J, leaving 16 bases between them. The CDR3 DNA follows: TGTGCCAGCAGTCTATCGGGCAATCAGCCCCAGTACTTC. This codes for CASSLSGNQPQYF.

A word on this clonotype: Here the CDR3 omits its conserved ending phenylalanine or tryptophan, so a read error is the likely source. The rearrangement joins TRBV7-9 to TRBJ1-5; TRBD1 aligns across 9 bases. Germline-derived CDR1 and CDR2 are SEHNR and FQNEAQ (reference sequence). J gave up 5 bases and V 3 bases, and 5 bases lay outside the gene matches. The CDR3 totals 15 residues. The CDR3 DNA reads TGTGCCAGCAGCTTCCGGACAGGGGCTCATCAGCCCCAGCATCTT. It yields the protein CASSFRTGAHQPQHL.